A single sample is the source of the 27 T cell receptor beta chains below, sequenced in a study of CD8 T cells in ankylosing spondylitis. TCRdb itself ran the 5' RACE reads through MiXCR, one entry per CDR3 protein. The repertoire holds some 95,000 distinct CDR3 sequences, with roughly 10% as singletons. Sequenced sample: blood, either unsorted or a sorted T cell fraction (not recorded which). All receptors derive from a male donor with ankylosing spondylitis or in good health (not recorded which).

V gene TRBV7-3 combines with J gene TRBJ2-7; 9 nucleotides agree with TRBD2. This CDR3 comprises 16 residues. CDR1 and CDR2 from the germline V gene are SGHTA and FQGTGA. V lost 1 base to trimming and J lost 5 bases; unmatched junction nucleotides: 9. The CDR3 reads CASSLIRASGADEQYF. CDR3 DNA: TGTGCCAGCAGCTTAATACGGGCTAGCGGGGCCGACGAGCAGTACTTC.

This clonotype was counted many times. The chain joins TRBV24-1 to TRBJ2-1, with D perhaps matching TRBD2 (7 bases). Germline CDR1 is KGHDR and CDR2 is SFDVKD. The CDR3 consists of 14 residues. V lost 1 base and J lost 8, with 11 bases in between. CDR3 in amino acids: CATSDLGGGHEQFF. The CDR3 region has the DNA TGTGCCACCAGTGATTTAGGGGGGGGGCATGAGCAGTTCTTC.

This clonotype was counted at least ten times. The CDR3 DNA is TGCAGCGTTGATCCGGCCCGGACCACAGATACGCAGTATTTT. This encodes CSVDPARTTDTQYF. The V call is TRBV29-1, the J call TRBJ2-3; D uncertain. Per germline, CDR1 SQVTM and CDR2 ANQGSEA. Trimming pared 3 bases from V and 2 bases from J, leaving 12 bases between. The CDR3 runs to 14 residues.

This clonotype was recorded at least ten times. The J gene is TRBJ2-1, the V gene TRBV3-1; D gene unclear. Germline CDR1 LGHDT, CDR2 YNNKEL (reference sequence). The CDR3 has 14 amino acids. The V gene lost 1 base and the J gene lost 4 bases, with 8 bases spanning the gap. The CDR3 loop is CASSQAVGYNEQFF. CDR3 DNA sequence: TGTGCCAGCAGCCAAGCGGTGGGATACAATGAGCAGTTCTTC.

In this sample, this clonotype turned up many times. The V and J genes are TRBV29-1 and TRBJ2-3; D gene ambiguous. The V gene's germline CDR1 is SQVTM and CDR2 ANQGSEA. This CDR3 region has 18 residues. V shed 1 base and J shed 2 bases, with 22 bases lying between them. The CDR3 loop reads CSVEGGLLVQRSTDTQYF. In DNA, the CDR3 is TGCAGCGTTGAAGGCGGCTTGCTAGTCCAGAGATCCACAGATACGCAGTATTTT.

The chain is built from TRBV30 and TRBJ2-2; 8 nucleotides line up with TRBD1. Germline CDR1 and CDR2: GTSNPN and SVGIG (reference sequence). CDR3 length equals 17 residues. The V gene end was trimmed by 3 bases and the J gene end by 8 bases; junction bases not matched to a gene: 17. In nucleotides, the CDR3 is TGTGCCTGGAGACCCAAACAGACAGGGGACTTTTTAGGGGAGCTGTTTTTT. The encoded protein is CAWRPKQTGDFLGELFF.

This clonotype occurred many times. The chain joins TRBV5-1 to TRBJ2-1, with D perhaps assigned TRBD1 or TRBD2 (5 bases each). Trimming stripped 5 bases from V and 2 bases from J, with 17 bases between. CDR3 length equals 16 residues. Germline V gives CDR1 SGHRS, CDR2 YFSETQ. CDR3 sequence reads: CASSFTGLGPYNEQFF. CDR3 nucleotides: TGCGCCAGCAGTTTTACCGGACTGGGGCCCTACAATGAGCAGTTCTTC.

Points on this clonotype: A much more abundant neighbour one base away suggests this may be a read error. V gene TRBV12-3 or TRBV12-4 combines with J gene TRBJ1-3, with 9 bases identical to TRBD1. The CDR3 covers 19 residues. In DNA, the CDR3 is TGTGCCAGCTGTTTAGAACAGGGGGCATTCTCGTACTCTGGAAACACCATATATTTT. Translation gives CASCLEQGAFSYSGNTIYF.

This clonotype came up many times. The chain recombines TRBV7-3 with TRBJ2-3; 9 nucleotides match TRBD2. CDR1 is SGHTA and CDR2 is FQGTGA in the germline V gene. This CDR3 is built from 14 residues. The V gene end was trimmed by 2 bases and the J gene end by 6 bases; junction bases not matched to a gene: 3. The CDR3 DNA follows: TGTGCCAGCAGCTTAGGGACTAGCATGGATACGCAGTATTTT. Its protein product is CASSLGTSMDTQYF.

This clonotype has ten or more counts. The chain employs TRBV4-2 and TRBJ1-6; 8 nucleotides align to TRBD1. In germline, CDR1 is LGHNA, CDR2 YNFKEQ. J was trimmed by 6 bases and V by 0 bases; bases with no gene match: 7. CDR3 length equals 17 residues. The CDR3 sequence is CASSQDGQGAGNSPLHF. The CDR3 DNA reads as TGTGCCAGCAGCCAAGATGGGCAGGGGGCCGGTAATTCACCCCTCCACTTT.

In its sample, this clonotype was seen many times. This sequence joins TRBV5-1 and TRBJ2-3; TRBD2 is a possible D gene (6 bases). V shed 6 bases and J shed 2 bases, with 16 bases lying between them. Germline-derived CDR1 and CDR2 are SGHRS and YFSETQ. This CDR3 spans 15 amino acids. This CDR3 is CASNGMEGPTDTQYF. CDR3 sequence (DNA): TGCGCCAGCAATGGGATGGAGGGCCCCACAGATACGCAGTATTTT. Variable domain in full (rest from reference TRBV5-1 and TRBJ2-3): KAGVTQTPRYLIKTRGQQVTLSCSPISGHRSVSWYQQTPGQGLQFLFEYFSETQRNKGNFPGRFSGRQFSNSRSEMNVSTLELGDSALYLCASNGMEGPTDTQYFGPGTRLTVL.

This chain links TRBV18 with TRBJ2-3; D tentatively fits TRBD1 or TRBD2 (6 bases each). V lost 1 base, J lost 4 bases, and 12 bases lay in between. The germline gives CDR1 KGHSH, CDR2 LQKENI. CDR3 length: 15 amino acids. In nucleotides, the CDR3 is TGTGCCAGCTCACCACAGGGGGGTTTGGCAGATACGCAGTATTTT. Its translation: CASSPQGGLADTQYF.

This clonotype was seen a handful of times. The CDR3 sequence: CSVEDRDRDLSEQFF. The CDR3, as DNA: TGCAGCGTTGAAGATCGGGACAGGGATTTGAGTGAGCAGTTCTTC. The chain employs TRBV29-1 and TRBJ2-1; 9 positions match TRBD1. From germline, CDR1 is SQVTM and CDR2 ANQGSEA. CDR3 size: 15 residues. Trimming at V came to 0 bases and at J to 9 bases, leaving 9 bases not matched to a gene.

The chain joins TRBV5-1 to TRBJ1-6; D gene unclear. CDR3 size: 15 residues. CDR1 and CDR2 (germline): SGHRS, YFSETQ. Trimming stripped 2 bases from V and 3 bases from J, with 9 bases between. CDR3 coding DNA: TGCGCCAGCAGCTTAACGAATCGCTATAATTCACCCCTCCACTTT. Protein: CASSLTNRYNSPLHF.

At least ten counts were recorded for this clonotype. The chain recombines TRBV6-4 with TRBJ2-3, with a weak D call TRBD2 (5 bases). CDR1 is MRHNA, CDR2 SNTAGT, per germline. V lost 5 bases to trimming and J lost 1 base, with 10 bases between them. The CDR3 covers 14 residues. CDR3 residues: CASSRVGGTDTQYF. CDR3 nucleotide sequence: TGTGCCAGCAGTCGAGTCGGGGGCACAGATACGCAGTATTTT.

This clonotype appeared many times. The rearrangement links TRBV12-3 or TRBV12-4 to TRBJ2-4; D is possibly TRBD2 (7 bases). V was cut by 6 bases and J by 10 bases, with 22 bases left in between. This CDR3 contains 15 residues. The CDR3: CASSEGGSGGFIQYF. The CDR3 DNA reads TGTGCCAGCAGCGAGGGGGGGTCCGGAGGTTTTATTCAGTACTTC.

There are many counts of this clonotype. This rearrangement joins TRBV18 to TRBJ2-7; TRBD1 or TRBD2 may be the D gene (5 bases each). The CDR3 covers 15 residues. Germline assignment: CDR1 KGHSH and CDR2 LQKENI. The V end was cut by 5 bases, the J end by 0 bases, with 14 bases between. The CDR3 coding sequence is TGTGCCAGCTCAAATCGCCGGGACCGCTCCTACGAGCAGTACTTC. Residues: CASSNRRDRSYEQYF.

Ten or more counts support this clonotype. The chain has TRBV12-3 or TRBV12-4 and TRBJ2-3; no definite D call. CDR3 length: 14 amino acids. Trimming pared 6 bases from V and 4 bases from J, leaving 14 bases between. The CDR3 DNA reads as TGTGCCAGCAGCCCTTCTATAGTCCCAGATACGCAGTATTTT. This sequence encodes CASSPSIVPDTQYF.

This clonotype was seen repeatedly, ten times or more. The V call is TRBV5-5, the J call TRBJ2-2, with TRBD1 identical over 7 bases. Unmatched junction bases numbered 6, after V lost 3 bases and J lost 7 bases. CDR1 is SGHKS and CDR2 is YYEKEE in the germline V gene (reference sequence). The CDR3 consists of 14 residues. The CDR3: CASSSDRDRGELFF. In nucleotides, the CDR3 is TGTGCCAGCAGCTCCGACAGGGACCGCGGGGAGCTGTTTTTT.

This clonotype was observed many times. V is TRBV11-3 and J is TRBJ2-5; TRBD1 matches 8 bases. The length of the CDR3 is 16 residues. CDR1 SGHNT and CDR2 YENEEA come from the germline V gene. The trim removed 1 base at V and 4 bases at J, leaving 8 bases unmatched. CDR3 in amino acids: CASSLGGPGGRETQYF. Written as DNA, the CDR3 is TGTGCCAGCAGCTTAGGGGGCCCAGGGGGCCGAGAGACCCAGTACTTC.

This clonotype was counted many times. The V gene is TRBV6-5, the J gene TRBJ1-3; D unclear. Germline CDR1 is MNHEY and CDR2 is SVGAGI. Trimming took 2 bases from V and 3 from J, leaving 5 bases between them. The CDR3 runs 13 residues. The CDR3 loop is CASSYGVGNTIYF. CDR3 sequence (DNA): TGTGCCAGCAGTTACGGAGTTGGAAACACCATATATTTT.

This clonotype was counted many times. The rearrangement links TRBV27 to TRBJ2-2, with 8 bases lining up with TRBD2. The germline gives CDR1 MNHEY, CDR2 SMNVEV (reference sequence). CDR3 length: 16 residues. The V segment lost 0 bases and the J segment 4 bases; nucleotides outside the gene matches: 4. The CDR3 DNA sequence: TGTGCCAGCAGTTTATCAGCGGGGGCGGCCACCGGGGAGCTGTTTTTT. Translating gives CASSLSAGAATGELFF.

In regard to this clonotype: At one of its ends the junction is not consistent with the germline gene, which may arise from a read error. V gene TRBV11-2 combines with J gene TRBJ2-5; D ambiguous. CDR1 is SGHAT and CDR2 is FQNNGV in the germline V gene. The CDR3 runs 15 residues. DNA of the CDR3: TGTGCCAGCAGTTTAGGAGAGAACTTCCAAGAGACCCAGTACTTC. As protein: CASSLGENFQETQYF.

This clonotype was seen repeatedly, ten times or more. V usage is TRBV12-3 or TRBV12-4 and J usage is TRBJ2-7; D is unresolved. This CDR3 has 12 amino acids. V gave up 0 bases and J gave up 6 bases, with 6 bases separating them. The CDR3 protein is CASSLAGIEQYF. For the CDR3, the DNA is TGTGCCAGCAGTTTAGCCGGAATCGAGCAGTACTTC.

This chain links TRBV7-9 with TRBJ1-2, with D unresolved. This CDR3 is 12 amino acids long. Germline loops: CDR1 SEHNR, CDR2 FQNEAQ (reference sequence). The V end was cut by 5 bases, the J end by 7 bases, with 11 bases between. The CDR3 here is CASSRGDFGYTF. DNA of the CDR3: TGTGCCAGCAGCCGCGGAGATTTTGGCTACACCTTC.

In its sample, this clonotype was seen many times. The genes are TRBV5-1 and TRBJ2-2; D possibly matches TRBD1 or TRBD2 (5 bases each). Germline values: CDR1 SGHRS, CDR2 YFSETQ. V shed 0 bases and J shed 4 bases, with 10 bases lying between them. This CDR3 contains 15 residues. CDR3: CASSLAEGSTGELFF. The CDR3 coding sequence is TGCGCCAGCAGCTTGGCCGAGGGGTCCACCGGGGAGCTGTTTTTT.

Concerning this clonotype itself: Given a much more abundant clone one base away, this may be a read error. The chain carries TRBV7-9 and TRBJ1-3; no reliable D call. V was shortened by 1 base and J by 0 bases, with 7 bases between the two germline ends. The germline V gene encodes CDR1 SEHNR and CDR2 FQNEAQ (reference sequence). This CDR3 has 15 amino acids. The CDR3 is CASSLGYSSGNTIYF. CDR3 sequence (DNA): TGTGCCAGCAGCTTAGGTTACAGCTCTGGAAACACCATATATTTT.